The source of this T cell receptor beta chain is a study of cytotoxic CD8 clonotypes in ibrutinib-treated CLL. Assay: immunoSEQ multiplex PCR; the TCRdb copy retains only in-frame clones and omits some. This table holds more than 12,000 clones, approximately 60% found once. Study-wide points: Increased clonality at ibrutinib response gave way to a return toward baseline at progression.

The TCR beta libraries used approximately 2 micrograms of genomic DNA that came from cryopreserved PBMCs. CDR3 length equals 14 residues. Germline assignment: CDR1 SGHAT and CDR2 FQNNGV. The V gene lost 0 bases and the J gene lost 5 bases, with 8 bases spanning the gap. Concerning this clone itself: Its matching antigen is unknown.

The sample in question was PBMCs, obtained before ibrutinib treatment. The chain joins TRBV11-2 to TRBJ2-1; D uncertain. The receptor's source is a human donor with chronic lymphocytic leukemia. CDR3 in amino acids: CASSLDLGNNEQFF. CDR3 bases: TGTGCCAGCAGCTTAGATTTGGGTAACAATGAGCAGTTCTTC.